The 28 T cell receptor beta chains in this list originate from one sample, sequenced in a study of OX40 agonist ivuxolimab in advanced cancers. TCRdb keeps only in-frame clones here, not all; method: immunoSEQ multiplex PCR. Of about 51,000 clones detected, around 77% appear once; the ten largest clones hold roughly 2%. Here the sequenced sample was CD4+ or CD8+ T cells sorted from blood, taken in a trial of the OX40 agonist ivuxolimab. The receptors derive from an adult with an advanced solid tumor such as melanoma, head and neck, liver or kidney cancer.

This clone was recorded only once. In DNA form, the CDR3 reads TGTGCCAGTAGTCGGACAGGGATCGATGGCTACACCTTC. Protein product: CASSRTGIDGYTF. The chain is built from TRBV19 and TRBJ1-2; 8 bases match TRBD1. The germline V gene has CDR1 LNHDA and CDR2 SQIVND (reference sequence). The CDR3 runs 13 residues. Trimming at V came to 5 bases and at J to 6 bases, leaving 5 bases not matched to a gene.

Written as DNA, the CDR3 is TGTGCCAGCAGCCAAGTCCTCCTAGGCGAGCAGTACTTC. Protein product: CASSQVLLGEQYF. This chain uses TRBV14 with TRBJ2-7; D ambiguous. The CDR3 sequence is 13 residues long. Looked up from germline, CDR1 is SGHDN and CDR2 is FVKESK. V lost 1 base, J lost 6 bases, and 10 bases lay in between.

CDR3 sequence reads: CASSLGRGLYGYTF. CDR3 coding DNA: TGTGCCAGCAGCTTAGGGAGGGGGTTGTATGGCTACACCTTC. This rearrangement joins TRBV7-6 to TRBJ1-2; D is perhaps TRBD1 (6 bases). Germline values: CDR1 SGHVS, CDR2 FNYEAQ. This CDR3 is 14 amino acids long. V was pared by 1 base and J by 5 bases, with 11 bases between.

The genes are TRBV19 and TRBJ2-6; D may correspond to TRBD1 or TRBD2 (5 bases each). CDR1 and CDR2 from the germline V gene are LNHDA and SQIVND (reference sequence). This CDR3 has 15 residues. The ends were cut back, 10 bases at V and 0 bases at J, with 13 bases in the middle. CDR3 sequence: CATGSGGSGANVLTF. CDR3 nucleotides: TGTGCCACCGGCTCTGGGGGCTCTGGGGCCAACGTCCTGACTTTC.

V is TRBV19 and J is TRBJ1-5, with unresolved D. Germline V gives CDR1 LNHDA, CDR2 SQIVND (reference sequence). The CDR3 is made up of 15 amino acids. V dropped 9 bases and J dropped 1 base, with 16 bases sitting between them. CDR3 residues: CASKGEFTSNQPQHF. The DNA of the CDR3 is TGTGCCAGCAAAGGAGAGTTTACCAGCAATCAGCCCCAGCATTTT. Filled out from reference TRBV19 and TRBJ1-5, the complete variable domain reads DGGITQSPKYLFRKEGQNVTLSCEQNLNHDAMYWYRQDPGQGLRLIYYSQIVNDFQKGDIAEGYSVSREKKESFPLTVTSAQKNPTAFYLCASKGEFTSNQPQHFGDGTRLSIL.

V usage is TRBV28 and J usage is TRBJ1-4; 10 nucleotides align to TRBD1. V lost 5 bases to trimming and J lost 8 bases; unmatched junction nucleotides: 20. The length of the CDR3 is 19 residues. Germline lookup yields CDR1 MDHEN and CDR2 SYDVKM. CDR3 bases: TGTGCCAGCAGTGCGCCCTTGGGACAGGGGAGGGGAAGAAGAGAAAAACTGTTTTTT. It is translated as CASSAPLGQGRGRREKLFF.

The CDR3, as DNA: TGTGCCAGCAGCTTGACCGGCTCGTTGAGCTACACCTTC. It translates to CASSLTGSLSYTF. The V gene is TRBV5-4, the J gene TRBJ1-2; the D is unclear. Germline CDR1 and CDR2: SGHNT and YYREEE (reference sequence). Deletions cut 1 base from V and 9 bases from J, with 13 bases between. The CDR3 is 13 residues long.

The CDR3 spells CASSDWDGELFF. CDR3 sequence (DNA): TGTGCCAGCAGTGATTGGGACGGGGAGCTGTTTTTT. The chain combines TRBV2 with TRBJ2-2, with D hard to call. CDR3 size: 12 residues. With 3 bases removed from V and 7 bases from J, the gap between germline ends came to 6 bases. Germline CDR1 SNHLY, CDR2 FYNNEI.

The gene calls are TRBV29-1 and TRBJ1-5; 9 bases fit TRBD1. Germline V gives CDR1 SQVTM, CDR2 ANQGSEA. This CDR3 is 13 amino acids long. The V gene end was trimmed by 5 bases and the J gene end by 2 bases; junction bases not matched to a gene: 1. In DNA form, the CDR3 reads TGCAGCGTTAGGACAGGGGGCAATCAGCCCCAGCATTTT. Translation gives CSVRTGGNQPQHF.

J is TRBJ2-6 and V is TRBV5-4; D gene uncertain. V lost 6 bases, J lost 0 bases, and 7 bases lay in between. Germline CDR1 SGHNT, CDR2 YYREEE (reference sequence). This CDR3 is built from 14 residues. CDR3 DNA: TGTGCCAGCACCGACCCCTCTGGGGCCAACGTCCTGACTTTC. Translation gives CASTDPSGANVLTF.

The CDR3 reads CASSVLTQTGGLETQYF. The CDR3 nucleotides read TGTGCCAGCAGTGTTTTAACCCAGACAGGGGGCTTGGAGACCCAGTACTTC. This chain joins TRBV2 and TRBJ2-5; 10 bases map to TRBD1. J gave up 5 bases and V 4 bases, and 13 bases lay outside the gene matches. Germline V CDR1 and CDR2: SNHLY, FYNNEI. The CDR3 is made up of 17 amino acids.

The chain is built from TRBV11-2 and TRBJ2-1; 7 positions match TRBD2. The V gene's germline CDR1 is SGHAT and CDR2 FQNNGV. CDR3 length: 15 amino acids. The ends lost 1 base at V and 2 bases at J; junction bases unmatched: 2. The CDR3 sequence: CASSLGGSTYNEQFF. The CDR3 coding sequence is TGTGCCAGCAGCTTAGGCGGGAGCACCTACAATGAGCAGTTCTTC.

CDR3 in amino acids: CASSFRVQGRGPLNTEAFF. The CDR3 DNA reads as TGTGCCAGCAGCTTTAGGGTGCAGGGGCGAGGACCATTGAACACTGAAGCTTTCTTT. The rearrangement joins TRBV11-2 to TRBJ1-1; maybe TRBD1 (6 bases). CDR3 size: 19 residues. Trimming removed 3 bases from V and 0 bases from J, with 23 bases in between. Germline V gives CDR1 SGHAT, CDR2 FQNNGV.

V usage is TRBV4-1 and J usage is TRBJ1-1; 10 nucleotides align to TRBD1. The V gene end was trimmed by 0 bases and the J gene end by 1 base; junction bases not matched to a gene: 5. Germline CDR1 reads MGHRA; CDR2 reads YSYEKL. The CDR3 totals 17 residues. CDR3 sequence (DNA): TGCGCCAGCAGCCAAGATCGACAGGGGGCTCAGAACACTGAAGCTTTCTTT. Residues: CASSQDRQGAQNTEAFF.

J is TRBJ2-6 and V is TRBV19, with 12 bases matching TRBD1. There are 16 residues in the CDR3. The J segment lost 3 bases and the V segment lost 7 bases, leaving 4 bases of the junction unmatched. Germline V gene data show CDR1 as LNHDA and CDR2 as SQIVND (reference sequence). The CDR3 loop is CASTRDRGLGANVLTF. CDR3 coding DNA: TGTGCCAGTACTCGGGACAGGGGGCTTGGGGCCAACGTCCTGACTTTC.

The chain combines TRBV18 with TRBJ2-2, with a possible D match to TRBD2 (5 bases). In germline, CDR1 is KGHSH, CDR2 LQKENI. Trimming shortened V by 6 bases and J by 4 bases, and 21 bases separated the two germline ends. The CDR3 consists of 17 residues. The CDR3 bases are TGTGCCAGCTCCCCGAGAGTAGGCAGGAGCGGCACCGGGGAGCTGTTTTTT. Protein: CASSPRVGRSGTGELFF.

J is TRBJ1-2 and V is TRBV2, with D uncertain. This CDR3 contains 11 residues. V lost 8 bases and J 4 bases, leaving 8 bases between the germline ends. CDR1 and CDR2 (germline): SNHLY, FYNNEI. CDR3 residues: CASAATYGYTF. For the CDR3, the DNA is TGTGCCAGCGCTGCGACCTATGGCTACACCTTC. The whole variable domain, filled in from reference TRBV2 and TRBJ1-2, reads EPEVTQTPSHQVTQMGQEVILRCVPISNHLYFYWYRQILGQKVEFLVSFYNNEISEKSEIFDDQFSVERPDGSNFTLKIRSTKLEDSAMYFCASAATYGYTFGSGTRLTVV.

The CDR3 region is CASSPRGQGNSPLHF. In DNA form, the CDR3 reads TGTGCCAGCAGTCCACGGGGACAGGGAAATTCACCCCTCCACTTT. The rearrangement links TRBV28 to TRBJ1-6; 9 nucleotides agree with TRBD1. The V and J ends lost 5 bases and 7 bases, in that order; junction bases with no gene match: 6. Germline CDR1 and CDR2: MDHEN and SYDVKM. The CDR3 runs 15 residues.

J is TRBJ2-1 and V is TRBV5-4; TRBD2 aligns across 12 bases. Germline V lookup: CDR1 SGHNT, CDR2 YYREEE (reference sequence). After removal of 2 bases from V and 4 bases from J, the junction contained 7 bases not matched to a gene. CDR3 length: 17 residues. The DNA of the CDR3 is TGTGCCAGCAGCTTAGGACTAGCGGGAAACCGATACAATGAGCAGTTCTTC. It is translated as CASSLGLAGNRYNEQFF.

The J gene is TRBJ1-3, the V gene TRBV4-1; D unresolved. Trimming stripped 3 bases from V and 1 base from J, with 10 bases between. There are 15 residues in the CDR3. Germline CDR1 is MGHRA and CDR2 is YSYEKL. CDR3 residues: CASSQPARSGNTIYF. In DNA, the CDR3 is TGCGCCAGCAGCCAGCCCGCCCGATCTGGAAACACCATATATTTT.

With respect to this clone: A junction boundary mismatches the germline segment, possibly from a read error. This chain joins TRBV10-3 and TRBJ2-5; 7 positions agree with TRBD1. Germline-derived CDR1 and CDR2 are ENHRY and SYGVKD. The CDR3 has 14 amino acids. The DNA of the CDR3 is TGCGCCAGCAGGTCCGGGACAGAGGAAAAGACCCAGTACTTC. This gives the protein CASRSGTEEKTQYF.

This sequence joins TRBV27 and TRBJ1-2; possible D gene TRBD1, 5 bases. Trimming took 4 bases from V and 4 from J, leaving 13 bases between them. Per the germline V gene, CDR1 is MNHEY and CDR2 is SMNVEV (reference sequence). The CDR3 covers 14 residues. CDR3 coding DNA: TGTGCCAGCAGTTCCGCCCAGGGTCCCTATGGCTACACCTTC. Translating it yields CASSSAQGPYGYTF.

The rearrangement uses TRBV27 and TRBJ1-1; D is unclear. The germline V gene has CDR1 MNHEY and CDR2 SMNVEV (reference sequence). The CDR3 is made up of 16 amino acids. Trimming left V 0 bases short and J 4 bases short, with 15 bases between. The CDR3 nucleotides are TGTGCCAGCAGTTTATCGATTACGGGTAGGTTCACTGAAGCTTTCTTT. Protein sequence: CASSLSITGRFTEAFF.

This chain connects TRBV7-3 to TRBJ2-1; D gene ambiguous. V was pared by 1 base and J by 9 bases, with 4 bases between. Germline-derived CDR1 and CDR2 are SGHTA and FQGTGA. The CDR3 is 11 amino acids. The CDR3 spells CASSLKVEQFF. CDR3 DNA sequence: TGTGCCAGCAGCTTAAAGGTTGAGCAGTTCTTC. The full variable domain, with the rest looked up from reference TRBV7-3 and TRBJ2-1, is GAGVSQTPSNKVTEKGKYVELRCDPISGHTALYWYRQSLGQGPEFLIYFQGTGAADDSGLPNDRFFAVRPEGSVSTLKIQRTERGDSAVYLCASSLKVEQFFGPGTRLTVL.

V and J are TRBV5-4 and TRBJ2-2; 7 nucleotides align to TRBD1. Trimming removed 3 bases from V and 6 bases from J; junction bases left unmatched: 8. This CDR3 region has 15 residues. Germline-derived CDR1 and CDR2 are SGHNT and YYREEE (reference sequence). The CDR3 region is CASSSTRQGSGELFF. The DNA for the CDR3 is TGTGCCAGCAGCTCAACAAGACAGGGTTCCGGGGAGCTGTTTTTT.

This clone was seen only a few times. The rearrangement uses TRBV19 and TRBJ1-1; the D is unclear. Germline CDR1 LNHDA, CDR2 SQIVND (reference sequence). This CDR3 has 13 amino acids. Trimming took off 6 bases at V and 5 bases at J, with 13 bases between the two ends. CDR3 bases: TGTGCCAGTAGCGGTACGCTTTTTACTGAAGCTTTCTTT. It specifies CASSGTLFTEAFF.

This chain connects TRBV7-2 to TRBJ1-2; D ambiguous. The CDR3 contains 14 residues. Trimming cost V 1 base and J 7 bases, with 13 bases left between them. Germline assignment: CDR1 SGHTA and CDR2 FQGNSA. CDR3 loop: CASSLGGRRGGYTF. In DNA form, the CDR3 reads TGTGCCAGCAGCTTAGGCGGCAGGCGGGGTGGCTACACCTTC.

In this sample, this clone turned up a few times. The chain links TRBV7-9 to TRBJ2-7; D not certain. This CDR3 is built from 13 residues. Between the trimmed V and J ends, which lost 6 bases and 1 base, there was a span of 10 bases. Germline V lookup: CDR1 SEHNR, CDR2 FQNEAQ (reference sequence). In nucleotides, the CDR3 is TGTGCCAGCAGGGGCAGGTTGTCCTACGAGCAGTACTTC. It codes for CASRGRLSYEQYF.